This T cell receptor (beta chain) emerged from a study of blood T cell repertoires in COVID-19. Authors' analysis steps: Using reference gene primer amplification, nucleated cell counts were estimated. Measured with immunoSEQ multiplex PCR; TCRdb has only the in-frame clones, and not every one. The V and J calls and clone size are taken from that table; D and trimming were inferred from the DNA. The repertoire includes tens of thousands of clones, about 86% of them detected once, and 5.5% to 7% sits in the top ten. The CDR3 contains 14 residues. The germline CDR1 and CDR2 sequences are MNHEY and SMNVEV (reference sequence). With V trimmed by 2 bases and J by 7 bases, 1 base remained unmatched.

The sequence was collected from a man between 45 and 60 years old with active COVID-19. The genes are TRBV27 and TRBJ2-1; 11 bases align to TRBD2. Sample: peripheral blood. CDR3 bases: TGTGCCAGCAGTTTACTAGCGGGAGGAAATGAGCAGTTCTTC. Its translation is CASSLLAGGNEQFF.